This T cell receptor beta chain was captured in a study of shared clonotypes between healthy human individuals. The CDR3 runs to 10 residues. In germline, CDR1 is DFQATT, CDR2 SNEGSKA (reference sequence). V was cut by 6 bases and J by 5 bases, with 7 bases left in between. A note on this clone: In the same sample, other DNA sequences code for this CDR3.

Libraries were prepared by immunoSEQ multiplex PCR; TCRdb keeps only in-frame clonotypes and omits some of them. The repertoire includes 2 million to 2.5 million clones, about nine tenths of them detected once, and roughly 0.34% sits in the top ten. This rearrangement joins TRBV20-1 to TRBJ2-5; no reliable D call. This clonotype originated in a man between 18 and 35 years old in good health. Some clones in this sample may be carry-over from other donors' samples. The sequencing input was naive CD4+ T cells from PBMCs. Subset reported: CD45RA+ positively selected. As DNA, the CDR3 is TGCAGTGCCCCTCGGGAGACCCAGTACTTC. Its translation is CSAPRETQYF.